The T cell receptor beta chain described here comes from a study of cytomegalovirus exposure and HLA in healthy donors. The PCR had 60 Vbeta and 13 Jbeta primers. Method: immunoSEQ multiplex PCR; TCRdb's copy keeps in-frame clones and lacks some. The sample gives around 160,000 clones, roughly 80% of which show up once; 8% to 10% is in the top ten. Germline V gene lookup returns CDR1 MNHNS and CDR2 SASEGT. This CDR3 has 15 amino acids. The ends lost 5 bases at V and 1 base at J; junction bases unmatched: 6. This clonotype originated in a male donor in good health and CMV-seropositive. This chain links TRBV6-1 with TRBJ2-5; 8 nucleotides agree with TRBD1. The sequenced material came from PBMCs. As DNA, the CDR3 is TGTGCCAGCAGTCGGGACAGGCCTTCCCAAGAGACCCAGTACTTC. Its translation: CASSRDRPSQETQYF.